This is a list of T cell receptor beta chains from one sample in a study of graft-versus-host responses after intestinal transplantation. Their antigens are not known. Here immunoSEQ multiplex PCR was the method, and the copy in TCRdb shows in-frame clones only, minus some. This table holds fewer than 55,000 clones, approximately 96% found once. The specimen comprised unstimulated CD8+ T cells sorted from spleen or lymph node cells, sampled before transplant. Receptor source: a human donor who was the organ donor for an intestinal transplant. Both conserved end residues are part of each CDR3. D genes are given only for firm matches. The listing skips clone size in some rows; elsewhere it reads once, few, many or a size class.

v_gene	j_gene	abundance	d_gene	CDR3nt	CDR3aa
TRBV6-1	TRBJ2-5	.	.	TGTGCCAGCAGTGAATGGGGAACAAGCCAACAAGAGACCCAGTACTTC	CASSEWGTSQQETQYF
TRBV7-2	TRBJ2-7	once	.	TGTGCCAGCAGGCCGGCCGGCTACGAGCAGTACTTC	CASRPAGYEQYF
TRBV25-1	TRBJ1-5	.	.	TGTGCCAGCAGTGAGGGGCCCCAGGGGCGTCAGCCCCAGCATTTT	CASSEGPQGRQPQHF
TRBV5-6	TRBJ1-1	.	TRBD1	TGTGCCAGCAGCTTCGGACAGGGGACTGAAGCTTTCTTT	CASSFGQGTEAFF
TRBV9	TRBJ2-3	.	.	TGTGCCAGCAGCGTTATCGCGGGGTCCACAGATACGCAGTATTTT	CASSVIAGSTDTQYF
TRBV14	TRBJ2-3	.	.	TGTGCCAGCAGCCACTGGGGCCTCACAGATACGCAGTATTTT	CASSHWGLTDTQYF
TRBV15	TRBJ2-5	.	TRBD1	TGTGCCACCGAGGACAGGGGGCTTCAAGAGACCCAGTACTTC	CATEDRGLQETQYF
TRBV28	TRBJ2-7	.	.	TGTGCCAGCAGTTTAGAGTGGCAGGGGACCTACGAGCAGTACTTC	CASSLEWQGTYEQYF
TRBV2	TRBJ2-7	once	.	TGTGCCAGCCTGATCCCTAGCCATAGCTCCTACGAGCAGTACTTC	CASLIPSHSSYEQYF
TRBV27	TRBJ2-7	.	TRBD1	TGTGCCAGTCGGACAGGGGCGTCCTACGAGCAGTACTTC	CASRTGASYEQYF
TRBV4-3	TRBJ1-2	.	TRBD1	TGCGCCAGCAGCCGGGATACGACAGGGGTCGGCGGCTACACCTTC	CASSRDTTGVGGYTF
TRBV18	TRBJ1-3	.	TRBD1	TGTGCCAGCTCAGCTTCGGGACAGGGGGCATCTGGTGGAAACACCATATATTTT	CASSASGQGASGGNTIYF
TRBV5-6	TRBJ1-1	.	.	TGTGCCAGCAGCTTGGCATGGGCGGGGAACACTGAAGCTTTCTTT	CASSLAWAGNTEAFF
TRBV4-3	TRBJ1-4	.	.	TGCGCCAGCAGCCAAGGAGTGGGTGGTGAAAAACTGTTTTTT	CASSQGVGGEKLFF
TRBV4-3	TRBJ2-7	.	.	TGCGCCAGCAGTTACGGGTCCAGTAGCTCCTACGAGCAGTACTTC	CASSYGSSSSYEQYF
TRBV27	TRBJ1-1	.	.	TGTGCCAGCAGTTTGTCTTCAGGGGTCGGCACTGAAGCTTTCTTT	CASSLSSGVGTEAFF
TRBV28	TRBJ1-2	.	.	TGTGCCAGCAGTCGGGCAGAGTTAAACTATGGCTACACCTTC	CASSRAELNYGYTF
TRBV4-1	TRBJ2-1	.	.	TGCGCCAGCAGCCAAGTGAACGTCAATGAGCAGTTCTTC	CASSQVNVNEQFF
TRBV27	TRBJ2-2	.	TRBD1	TGTGCCAGCAGTTTAACAGGGGGAAACACCGGGGAGCTGTTTTTT	CASSLTGGNTGELFF
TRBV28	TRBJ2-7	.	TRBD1	TGTGCCAGCAGTGGGGCCGGGACAGCCTACGAGCAGTACTTC	CASSGAGTAYEQYF
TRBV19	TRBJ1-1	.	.	TGTGCCAGTAGTATCGCAGGGCGCGGGGTCCCTGAAGCTTTCTTT	CASSIAGRGVPEAFF
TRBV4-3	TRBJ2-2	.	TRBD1	TGCGCCAGCAGCCAATGGACAGGGAATGCCGGGGAGCTGTTTTTT	CASSQWTGNAGELFF
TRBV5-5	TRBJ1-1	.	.	TGTGCCAGCAGCTTGTCTCCCTACCCTGAAGCTTTCTTT	CASSLSPYPEAFF
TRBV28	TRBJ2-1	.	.	TGTGCCAGCAGTTTATTGCTTGGGGGGCCCGGTTACTATGAGCAGTTCTTC	CASSLLLGGPGYYEQFF
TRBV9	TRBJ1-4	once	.	TGTGCCAGCAGCGTAGAAGGGACTTACGGAGAAAAACTGTTTTTT	CASSVEGTYGEKLFF
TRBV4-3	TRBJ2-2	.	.	TGCGCCAGCAGCCACACCGGGGAGCTGTTTTTT	CASSHTGELFF
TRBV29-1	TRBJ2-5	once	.	TGCAGCGTTAGAAGCGAAATAGAGACCCAGTACTTC	CSVRSEIETQYF
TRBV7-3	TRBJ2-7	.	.	TGTGCCAGCAGCGTCAGTTACTCCTACGAGCAGTACTTC	CASSVSYSYEQYF
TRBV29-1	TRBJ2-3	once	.	TGCAGCGTTGACCTACAGATCTATACGCAGTATTTT	CSVDLQIYTQYF
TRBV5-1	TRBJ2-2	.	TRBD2	TGCGCCAGCAGCTCACGACTAGCGGGGGCCACCGGGGAGCTGTTTTTT	CASSSRLAGATGELFF
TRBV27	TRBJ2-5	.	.	TGTGCCAGCACATCCTCCCTGGACCCAGGGGAGACCCAGTACTTC	CASTSSLDPGETQYF
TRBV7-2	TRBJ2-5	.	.	TGTGCCAGCAGCGGAACGGGGCGGCACGAGACCCAGTACTTC	CASSGTGRHETQYF
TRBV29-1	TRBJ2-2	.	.	TGCAGCGTGCCTTGGGGGGCTGACACCGGGGAGCTGTTTTTT	CSVPWGADTGELFF
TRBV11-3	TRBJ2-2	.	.	TGTGCCAGCAGGATTTTCCCCGACTCGGACAGACCGAACACCGGGGAGCTGTTTTTT	CASRIFPDSDRPNTGELFF
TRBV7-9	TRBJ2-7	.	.	TGTGCCAGCAGCTTAGTACAGCCCTACGAGCAGTACTTC	CASSLVQPYEQYF
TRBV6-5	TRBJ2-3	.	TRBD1	TGTGCCAGCAGTAAGACAGGGAGCACAGATACGCAGTATTTT	CASSKTGSTDTQYF
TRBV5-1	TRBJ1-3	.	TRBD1	TGCGCCACCAAGAAGGGGGCTTCGCGTTGGGACCCCCCTTATTTT	CATKKGASRWDPPYF
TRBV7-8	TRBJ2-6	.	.	TGTGCCAGCAGCTTGGTTCACACTGGGGCCAACGTCCTGACTTTC	CASSLVHTGANVLTF
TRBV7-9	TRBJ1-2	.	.	TGTGCCAGCAGCTCCCATCGCTGCACCTTC	CASSSHRCTF
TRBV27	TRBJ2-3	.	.	TGTGCCAGCAGCGGGACAGCGGGCCCGGATACGCAGTATTTT	CASSGTAGPDTQYF
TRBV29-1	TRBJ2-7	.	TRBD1	TGCAGCGTTGATAGACAGGGCCGCTCCTACGAGCAGTACTTC	CSVDRQGRSYEQYF
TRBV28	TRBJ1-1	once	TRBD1	TGTGCCAGCGACCCTACAGGGGGCACTGAAGCTTTCTTT	CASDPTGGTEAFF
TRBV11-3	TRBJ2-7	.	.	TGTGCCAGCAGCTTAGCTTACGAGCAGTACTTC	CASSLAYEQYF
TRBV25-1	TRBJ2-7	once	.	TGTGCCAGCTGCACAGGTTACGAGCAGTACTTC	CASCTGYEQYF
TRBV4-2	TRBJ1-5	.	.	TGTGCCAGCAGCCAGGGAGAGTGGTCAGGCCAGCCCCAGCATTTT	CASSQGEWSGQPQHF
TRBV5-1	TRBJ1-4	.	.	TGCGCCAGCAGCGGAGAGGGGCGGGGGGAAAAACTGTTTTTT	CASSGEGRGEKLFF
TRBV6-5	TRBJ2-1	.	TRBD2	TGTGCCAGCAGTTCCCCGACTAGCGGGGGGATTGAGCAGTTCTTC	CASSSPTSGGIEQFF
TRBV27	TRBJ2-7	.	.	TGTGCCAGTTCATCGGACCTCCGCCTCTCCGAGCAGTACTTC	CASSSDLRLSEQYF
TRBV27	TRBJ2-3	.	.	TGTGCCAGCATGCCTAGCACAGATACGCAGTATTTT	CASMPSTDTQYF
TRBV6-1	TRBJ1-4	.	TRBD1	TGTGCCAGCAGTGAAATCGTGCCTACAGGGGAGGTTGAAAAACTGTTTTTT	CASSEIVPTGEVEKLFF
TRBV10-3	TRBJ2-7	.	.	TGTGCCATCAGTGAAGGGAACGAGCAGTACTTC	CAISEGNEQYF